Here is one TCR beta chain with its context. This clonotype has just one count. Its antigen remains unidentified. It has no much larger one-base neighbor in the sample; base qualities were not kept. One read alone is a weak basis. RNA was extracted with the RNeasy kit and roughly 0.45 to 1 ug was reverse transcribed using random hexamers. The immunoSEQ multiplex PCR assay, which covers 54 Vbeta and 13 Jbeta segments, was used to amplify TCR beta CDR3 regions. PCR amplification bias was corrected using a synthetic template baseline for primer optimization and computational correction. Per the authors' processing: Reads were assigned to V, D and J genes according to IMGT and analyzed in immunoSEQ Analyzer, with only productive sequences retained. Clonality was computed as one minus Shannon entropy normalized by log2 of the number of productive unique sequences. For each patient and control, public and private clones were evaluated within the 100 most prevalent clones. Clones were defined as Susac-specific if absent from the healthy and MS cohorts, from around 1,100 published viral clones and from other ImmuneACCESS disease sequences. Through fastp at Q25 and MiXCR, TCRdb rebuilt clones from the public reads, retaining in-frame beta chains. When rows share a CDR3 protein, they turn into one entry using the most common DNA and genes. TCRdb assigned the V and J calls; the authors' analysis was not used. Recorded for this sample are 150,000 to 200,000 distinct CDR3 sequences; around 94% of them occurred a single time. More than 0.095% of the sample is in the top ten clones.

Peripheral blood CD8+ and CD4+ T cells from healthy donors, Susac syndrome patients and multiple sclerosis patients were profiled using high-throughput TCR beta sequencing. Susac syndrome patients met recently defined diagnostic criteria for definite or probable disease. Bulk CD8+ and CD4+ T cells were purified by magnetic negative isolation, while CD8+ TEMRA cells were enriched using FACS. Blood was collected in EDTA tubes and processed within 24 hours, with PBMCs isolated through density gradient centrifugation. PBMCs intended for TCR sequencing were cryopreserved in liquid nitrogen and thawed later in a water bath at 37 degrees C. The sorted or isolated CD4+, CD8+ and CD8+ TEMRA cells had a purity of 90% or higher. CDR1 and CDR2 are read off the germline V gene (reference sequence) as DFQATT and SNEGSKA. Including the terminal cysteine and phenylalanine, the CDR3 comprises 15 residues. The only DNA kept is the CDR3, 45 bases in frame from the first base. The V end gives up 0 bases and the J end 5 bases, leaving 6 bases in the junction not matched to a gene.

This entry comes from a study of CD8 T cells in Susac syndrome (dated by TCRdb to the late 2010s). In terms of the full investigation: Of the Susac syndrome patients who were sequenced, eight were in clinical remission while more than five had clinically active disease. At blood withdrawal, Susac syndrome patients were either therapy-naive, taking corticosteroids (in some cases with IVIg as well), or taking IVIg alone. The study used repertoire sequencing to test whether antigen drove CD8+ T cell activation and differentiation in Susac syndrome.

Study-wide conclusions, independent of this receptor: In patients with Susac syndrome, the CD4+ T cell repertoire showed no detectable clonal expansion. The number of individuals in the TCR sequencing and HLA analysis was recognized as being relatively small.

The chain uses TRBV20-1 and TRBJ2-5, with 10 junctional bases fitting TRBD2. The receptor comes from a human donor with Susac syndrome. Sequencing was done on a sample of CD4+ T cells from PBMCs. The CDR3: CSARDASGGGETQYF. The DNA sequence is given as TGCAGTGCTAGAGATGCTAGCGGGGGAGGCGAGACCCAGTACTTC.